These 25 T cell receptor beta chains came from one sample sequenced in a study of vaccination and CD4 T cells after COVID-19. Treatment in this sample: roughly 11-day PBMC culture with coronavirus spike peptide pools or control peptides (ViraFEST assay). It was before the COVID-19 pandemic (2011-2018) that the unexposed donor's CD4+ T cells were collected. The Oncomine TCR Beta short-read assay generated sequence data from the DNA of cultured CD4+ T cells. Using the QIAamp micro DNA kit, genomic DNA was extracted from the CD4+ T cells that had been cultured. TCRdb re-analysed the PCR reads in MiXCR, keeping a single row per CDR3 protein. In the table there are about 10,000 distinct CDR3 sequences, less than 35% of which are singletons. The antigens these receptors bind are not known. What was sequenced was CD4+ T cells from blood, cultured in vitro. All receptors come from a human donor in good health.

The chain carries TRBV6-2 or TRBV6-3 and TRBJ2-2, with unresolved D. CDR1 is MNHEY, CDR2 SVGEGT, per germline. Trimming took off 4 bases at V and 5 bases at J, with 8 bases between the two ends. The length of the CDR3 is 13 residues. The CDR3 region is CASSFLRTGELFF. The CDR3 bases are TGTGCCAGCAGTTTTCTGAGGACCGGGGAGCTGTTTTTT.

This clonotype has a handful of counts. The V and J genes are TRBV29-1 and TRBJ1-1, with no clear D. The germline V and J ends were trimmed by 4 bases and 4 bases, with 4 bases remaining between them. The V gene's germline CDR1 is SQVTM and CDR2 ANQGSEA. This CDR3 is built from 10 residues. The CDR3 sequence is CSVAATEAFF. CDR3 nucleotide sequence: TGCAGCGTTGCAGCCACTGAAGCTTTCTTT.

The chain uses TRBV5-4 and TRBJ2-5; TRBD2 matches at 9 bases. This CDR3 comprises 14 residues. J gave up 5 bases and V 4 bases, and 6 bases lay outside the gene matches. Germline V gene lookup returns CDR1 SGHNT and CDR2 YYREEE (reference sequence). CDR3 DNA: TGTGCCAGCAGCCAAGCGGGGGGAGTTGAGACCCAGTACTTC. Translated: CASSQAGGVETQYF.

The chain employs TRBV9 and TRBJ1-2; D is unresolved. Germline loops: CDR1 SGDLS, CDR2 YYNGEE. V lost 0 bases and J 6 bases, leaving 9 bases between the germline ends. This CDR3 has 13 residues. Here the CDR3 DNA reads TGTGCCAGCAGCGTAGTGGGCCTGGATGGCTACACCTTC. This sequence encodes CASSVVGLDGYTF.

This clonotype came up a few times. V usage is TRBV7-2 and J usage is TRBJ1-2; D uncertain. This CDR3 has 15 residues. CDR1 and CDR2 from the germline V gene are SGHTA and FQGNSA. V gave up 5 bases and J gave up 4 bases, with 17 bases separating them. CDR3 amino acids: CASSPATVVGYGYTF. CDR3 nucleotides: TGTGCCAGCAGCCCCGCAACGGTTGTGGGCTATGGCTACACCTTC.

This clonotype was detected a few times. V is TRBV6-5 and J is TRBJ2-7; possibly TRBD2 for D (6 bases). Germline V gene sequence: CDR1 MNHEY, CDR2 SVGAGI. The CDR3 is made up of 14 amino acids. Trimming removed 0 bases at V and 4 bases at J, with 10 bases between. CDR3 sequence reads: CASSYSKGRYEQYF. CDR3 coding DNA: TGTGCCAGCAGTTACTCGAAGGGGAGGTACGAGCAGTACTTC.

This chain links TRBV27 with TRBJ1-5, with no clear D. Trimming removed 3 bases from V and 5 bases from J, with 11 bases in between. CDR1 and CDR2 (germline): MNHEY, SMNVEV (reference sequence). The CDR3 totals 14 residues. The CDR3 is CASSLVGIYQPQHF. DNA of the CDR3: TGTGCCAGCAGTTTGGTAGGAATATATCAGCCCCAGCATTTT.

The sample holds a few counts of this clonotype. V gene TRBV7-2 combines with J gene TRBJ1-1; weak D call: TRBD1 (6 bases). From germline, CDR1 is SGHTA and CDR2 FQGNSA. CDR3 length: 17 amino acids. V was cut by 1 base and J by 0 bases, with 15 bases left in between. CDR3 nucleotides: TGTGCCAGCAGCTTAGGGCTGGGAACAGGGTTGAACACTGAAGCTTTCTTT. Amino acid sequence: CASSLGLGTGLNTEAFF.

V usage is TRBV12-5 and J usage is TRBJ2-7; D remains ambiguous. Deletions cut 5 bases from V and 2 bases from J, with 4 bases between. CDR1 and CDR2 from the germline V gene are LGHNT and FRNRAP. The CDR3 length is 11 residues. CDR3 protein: CASGPPYEQYF. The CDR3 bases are TGTGCTAGTGGTCCGCCCTACGAGCAGTACTTC. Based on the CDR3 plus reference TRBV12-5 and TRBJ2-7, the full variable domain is DARVTQTPRHKVTEMGQEVTMRCQPILGHNTVFWYRQTMMQGLELLAYFRNRAPLDDSGMPKDRFSAEMPDATLATLKIQPSEPRDSAVYFCASGPPYEQYFGPGTRLTVT.

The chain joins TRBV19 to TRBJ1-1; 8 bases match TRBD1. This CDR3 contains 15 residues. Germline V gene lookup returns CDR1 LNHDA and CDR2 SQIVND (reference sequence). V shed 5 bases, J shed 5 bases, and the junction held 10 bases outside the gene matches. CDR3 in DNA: TGTGCCAGTAGTTTGGGCGACAGGGGTGATACTGAAGCTTTCTTT. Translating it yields CASSLGDRGDTEAFF.

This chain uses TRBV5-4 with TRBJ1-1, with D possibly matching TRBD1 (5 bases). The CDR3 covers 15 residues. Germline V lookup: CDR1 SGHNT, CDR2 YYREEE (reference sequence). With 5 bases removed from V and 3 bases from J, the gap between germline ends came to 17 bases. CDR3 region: CASRKRAPRDTEAFF. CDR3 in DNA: TGTGCCAGCAGAAAGAGGGCCCCCAGGGACACTGAAGCTTTCTTT.

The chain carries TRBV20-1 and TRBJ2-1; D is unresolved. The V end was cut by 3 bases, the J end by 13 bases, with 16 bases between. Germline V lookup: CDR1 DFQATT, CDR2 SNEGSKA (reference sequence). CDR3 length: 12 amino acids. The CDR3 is CSARGWWQAQFF. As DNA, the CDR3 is TGCAGTGCTAGGGGGTGGTGGCAGGCCCAGTTCTTC.

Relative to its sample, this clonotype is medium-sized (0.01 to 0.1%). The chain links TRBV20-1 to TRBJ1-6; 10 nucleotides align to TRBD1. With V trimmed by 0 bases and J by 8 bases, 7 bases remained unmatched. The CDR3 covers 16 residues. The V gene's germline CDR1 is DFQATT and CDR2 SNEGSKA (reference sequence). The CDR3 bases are TGCAGTGCTAGAGATCGGACAGGGGGAGGTTATTCACCCCTCCACTTT. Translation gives CSARDRTGGGYSPLHF.

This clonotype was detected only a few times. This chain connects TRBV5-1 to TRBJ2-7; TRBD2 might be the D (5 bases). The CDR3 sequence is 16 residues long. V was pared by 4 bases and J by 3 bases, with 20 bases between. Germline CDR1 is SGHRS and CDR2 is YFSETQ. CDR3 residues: CASSPGLVATFYEQYF. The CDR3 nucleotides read TGCGCCAGCAGCCCTGGTCTGGTAGCGACCTTCTACGAGCAGTACTTC.

CDR3 in amino acids: CASSQGLLAGGRGDEQFF. CDR3 DNA sequence: TGCGCCAGCAGCCAAGGTCTACTAGCGGGAGGAAGAGGGGATGAGCAGTTCTTC. This chain joins TRBV4-3 and TRBJ2-1; TRBD2 agrees at 12 bases. Looked up from germline, CDR1 is LGHNA and CDR2 is YSLEER. V trimming: 1 base; J trimming: 8 bases; junction bases outside the gene matches: 12. This CDR3 spans 18 amino acids.

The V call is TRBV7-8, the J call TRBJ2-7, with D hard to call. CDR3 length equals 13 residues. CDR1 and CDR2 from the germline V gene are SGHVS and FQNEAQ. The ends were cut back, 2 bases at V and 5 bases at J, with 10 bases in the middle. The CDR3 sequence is CASSLTGADEQYF. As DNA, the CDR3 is TGTGCCAGCAGCTTAACGGGCGCGGACGAGCAGTACTTC.

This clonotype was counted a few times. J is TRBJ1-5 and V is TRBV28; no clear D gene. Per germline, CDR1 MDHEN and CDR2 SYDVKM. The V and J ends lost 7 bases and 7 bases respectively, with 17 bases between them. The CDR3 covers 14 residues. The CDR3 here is CASTPPGRRQPQHF. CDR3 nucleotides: TGTGCCAGCACCCCCCCGGGCAGGCGGCAGCCCCAGCATTTT.

CDR3 bases: TGTGCCAGTAGTCCGCAGCGGGGATCGGGAACTGAAGCTTTCTTT. Protein: CASSPQRGSGTEAFF. The rearrangement uses TRBV19 and TRBJ1-1; D is undetermined. Trimming pared 5 bases from V and 5 bases from J, leaving 18 bases between. CDR1 and CDR2 from the germline V gene are LNHDA and SQIVND (reference sequence). The CDR3 contains 15 residues.

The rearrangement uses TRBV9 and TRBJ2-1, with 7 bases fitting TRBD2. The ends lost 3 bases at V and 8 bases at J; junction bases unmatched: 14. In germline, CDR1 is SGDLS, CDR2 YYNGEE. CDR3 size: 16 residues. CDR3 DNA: TGTGCCAGCAGCGATCCCGCGGGGGTTCCTATCGATGAGCAGTTCTTC. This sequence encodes CASSDPAGVPIDEQFF.

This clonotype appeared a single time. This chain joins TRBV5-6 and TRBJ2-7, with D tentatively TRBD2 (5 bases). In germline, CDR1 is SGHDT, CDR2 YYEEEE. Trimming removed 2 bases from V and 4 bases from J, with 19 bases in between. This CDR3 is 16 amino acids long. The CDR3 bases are TGTGCCAGCAGCTTTCGTGCTAGCATAAGGTCGTACGAGCAGTACTTC. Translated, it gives CASSFRASIRSYEQYF.

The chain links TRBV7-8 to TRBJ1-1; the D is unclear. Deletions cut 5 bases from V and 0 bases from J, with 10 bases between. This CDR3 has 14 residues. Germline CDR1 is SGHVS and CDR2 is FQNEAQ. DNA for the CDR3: TGTGCCAGCAGCCATCTACAAGTGAACACTGAAGCTTTCTTT. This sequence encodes CASSHLQVNTEAFF.

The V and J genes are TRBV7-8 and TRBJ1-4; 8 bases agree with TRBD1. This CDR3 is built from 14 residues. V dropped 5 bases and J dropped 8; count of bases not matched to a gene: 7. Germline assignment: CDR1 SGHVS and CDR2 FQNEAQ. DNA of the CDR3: TGTGCCAGCAGCCGTCGACAGGGGAGGGAAAAACTGTTTTTT. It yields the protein CASSRRQGREKLFF.

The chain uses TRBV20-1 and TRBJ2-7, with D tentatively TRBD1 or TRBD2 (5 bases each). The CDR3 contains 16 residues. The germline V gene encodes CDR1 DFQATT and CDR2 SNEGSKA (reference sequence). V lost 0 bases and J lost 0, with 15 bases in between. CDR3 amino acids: CSARDLPGRLSYEQYF. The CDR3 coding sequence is TGCAGTGCTAGAGATCTACCGGGACGCCTCTCCTACGAGCAGTACTTC.

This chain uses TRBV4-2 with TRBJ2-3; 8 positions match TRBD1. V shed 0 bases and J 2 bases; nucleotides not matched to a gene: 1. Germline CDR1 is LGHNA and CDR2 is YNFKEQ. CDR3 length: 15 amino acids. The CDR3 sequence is CASSQDRGLTDTQYF. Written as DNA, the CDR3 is TGTGCCAGCAGCCAAGACAGGGGGCTCACAGATACGCAGTATTTT.

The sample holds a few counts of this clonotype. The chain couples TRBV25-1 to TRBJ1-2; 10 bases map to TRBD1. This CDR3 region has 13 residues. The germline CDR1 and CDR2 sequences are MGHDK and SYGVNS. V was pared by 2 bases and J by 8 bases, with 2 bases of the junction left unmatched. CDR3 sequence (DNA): TGTGCCAGCAGTGAAAGACAGGGGGCCGGCTACACCTTC. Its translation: CASSERQGAGYTF.